The source of this T cell receptor (beta chain) is a study of blood T cell repertoires in COVID-19. About the research overall: The United States, Italy and Spain provided the acute and convalescent COVID-19 samples. Nucleic acid was either cDNA or gDNA, and it came from T cells, B-cell-depleted T cells, or PBMCs.

Germline loops: CDR1 SGHKS, CDR2 YYEKEE (reference sequence). V lost 6 bases and J 6 bases, leaving 22 bases between the germline ends. The CDR3 has 16 residues. In the study's own analysis: How many nucleated cells were present was estimated from reference gene primer amplification. TCRdb keeps only in-frame clones here, not all; method: immunoSEQ multiplex PCR. That table furnishes V, J and clone size, whereas the DNA furnished D and trimming. The sample holds 250,000 or so clones; 75% to 90% are singletons and the top ten take about 2%. V gene TRBV5-5 combines with J gene TRBJ1-5, with D tentatively TRBD1 (5 bases). Sequencing used peripheral blood. The sequence was obtained from a man between 25 and 39 years old with active or convalescent COVID-19. In nucleotides, the CDR3 is TGTGCCAGCAATGAGGACGCCGGGGGGGTAGGTCAGCCCCAGCATTTT. Residues: CASNEDAGGVGQPQHF.